The 25 T cell receptor beta chains reported below all come from one sample, sequenced in a study of T cell responses to AZD1222 COVID-19 vaccine. Here immunoSEQ multiplex PCR was the method, and the copy in TCRdb shows in-frame clones only, minus some. The table lists about 93,000 clones, 80% to 90% of them singletons. The input for sequencing was peripheral blood, taken 28 days after the second AZD1222 dose. The receptors here all came from an adult who received the AZD1222 COVID-19 vaccine.

CDR3 DNA: TGTGCCAGTAGTATGAACACGGAATATGGCTACACCTTC. The encoded protein is CASSMNTEYGYTF. The chain employs TRBV19 and TRBJ1-2; D is unclear. CDR1 LNHDA and CDR2 SQIVND come from the germline V gene (reference sequence). Deletions cut 3 bases from V and 5 bases from J, with 10 bases between. The CDR3 consists of 13 residues. Variable domain in full (rest from reference TRBV19 and TRBJ1-2): DGGITQSPKYLFRKEGQNVTLSCEQNLNHDAMYWYRQDPGQGLRLIYYSQIVNDFQKGDIAEGYSVSREKKESFPLTVTSAQKNPTAFYLCASSMNTEYGYTFGSGTRLTVV.

This rearrangement joins TRBV29-1 to TRBJ2-7; D call uncertain. CDR3 length equals 10 residues. The germline V gene has CDR1 SQVTM and CDR2 ANQGSEA. Trimming shortened V by 4 bases and J by 4 bases, and 5 bases separated the two germline ends. CDR3 sequence (DNA): TGCAGCGTTGCGGAATACGAGCAGTACTTC. This codes for CSVAEYEQYF.

V and J are TRBV15 and TRBJ1-1; possibly TRBD1 for D (5 bases). V lost 0 bases and J lost 7, with 9 bases in between. From germline, CDR1 is LNHNV and CDR2 YYDKDF (reference sequence). This CDR3 has 13 residues. The CDR3 is CATSRDRDLEAFF. CDR3 nucleotide sequence: TGTGCCACCAGCAGAGATAGGGACCTTGAAGCTTTCTTT.

This chain uses TRBV2 with TRBJ1-1, with unresolved D. The germline CDR1 and CDR2 sequences are SNHLY and FYNNEI. There are 13 residues in the CDR3. Trimming removed 3 bases from V and 3 bases from J, with 8 bases in between. This CDR3 is CASSDKTYTEAFF. CDR3 sequence (DNA): TGTGCCAGCAGTGACAAGACATACACTGAAGCTTTCTTT. The full variable domain, completed using reference TRBV2 and TRBJ1-1, is EPEVTQTPSHQVTQMGQEVILRCVPISNHLYFYWYRQILGQKVEFLVSFYNNEISEKSEIFDDQFSVERPDGSNFTLKIRSTKLEDSAMYFCASSDKTYTEAFFGQGTRLTVV.

As DNA, the CDR3 is TGTGCCAGCAGTGAATGGACGGGGGGCCGGGAGACCCAGTACTTC. Amino acid sequence: CASSEWTGGRETQYF. The J gene is TRBJ2-5, the V gene TRBV25-1; D is perhaps TRBD2 (7 bases). The V gene lost 1 base and the J gene lost 5 bases, with 14 bases spanning the gap. Germline assignment: CDR1 MGHDK and CDR2 SYGVNS. This CDR3 is 15 amino acids long.

This sequence joins TRBV7-9 and TRBJ1-2; tentatively, D is TRBD1 (5 bases). The germline V and J ends were trimmed by 6 bases and 7 bases, with 12 bases remaining between them. Germline values: CDR1 SEHNR, CDR2 FQNEAQ (reference sequence). The CDR3 contains 12 residues. The CDR3 loop is CASSRTTVGYTF. The CDR3, as DNA: TGTGCCAGCAGTCGTACGACAGTTGGCTACACCTTC.

The chain employs TRBV30 and TRBJ2-1, with unresolved D. This CDR3 spans 16 amino acids. Deletions cut 4 bases from V and 0 bases from J, with 16 bases between. Germline loops: CDR1 GTSNPN, CDR2 SVGIG (reference sequence). CDR3 in DNA: TGTGCCTGGAAGACGCCGGGTCTTAGCTCCTACAATGAGCAGTTCTTC. As protein: CAWKTPGLSSYNEQFF.

This clone came up once. The chain couples TRBV7-2 to TRBJ2-3; D may match TRBD1 or TRBD2 (6 bases each). Looked up from germline, CDR1 is SGHTA and CDR2 is FQGNSA. The CDR3 length is 16 residues. V was shortened by 6 bases and J by 2 bases, with 18 bases between the two germline ends. Written as DNA, the CDR3 is TGTGCCAGCAGAGAAGGGGGGAAATCGTACACAGATACGCAGTATTTT. This sequence encodes CASREGGKSYTDTQYF.

The V and J genes are TRBV5-1 and TRBJ1-1; TRBD1 matches 8 bases. V lost 4 bases, J lost 10 bases, and 12 bases stayed unmatched. From germline, CDR1 is SGHRS and CDR2 YFSETQ. The CDR3 sequence is 14 residues long. CDR3 sequence (DNA): TGCGCCAGCAGCCCCAGTGGGCAGGGGGCAGGAGCTTTCTTT. It yields the protein CASSPSGQGAGAFF. The variable domain in full, completed from reference TRBV5-1 and TRBJ1-1, reads KAGVTQTPRYLIKTRGQQVTLSCSPISGHRSVSWYQQTPGQGLQFLFEYFSETQRNKGNFPGRFSGRQFSNSRSEMNVSTLELGDSALYLCASSPSGQGAGAFFGQGTRLTVV.

The rearrangement joins TRBV30 to TRBJ1-5; 9 positions match TRBD1. Losses at the gene ends were 0 bases for V and 3 bases for J; bases not matched to a gene: 6. There are 16 residues in the CDR3. Germline V gene lookup returns CDR1 GTSNPN and CDR2 SVGIG (reference sequence). This CDR3 is CAWSVGTGPANQPQHF. For the CDR3, the DNA is TGTGCCTGGAGTGTTGGGACAGGGCCCGCCAATCAGCCCCAGCATTTT.

The chain is built from TRBV29-1 and TRBJ2-1; no reliable D call. The V and J ends lost 3 bases and 5 bases respectively, with 11 bases between them. This CDR3 spans 13 amino acids. Germline CDR1 SQVTM, CDR2 ANQGSEA. CDR3 region: CSVESRRHNEQFF. In nucleotides, the CDR3 is TGCAGCGTTGAGTCCCGTAGACACAATGAGCAGTTCTTC.

The chain uses TRBV10-2 and TRBJ1-5; D call uncertain. The V gene's germline CDR1 is WSHSY and CDR2 SAAADI. V was pared by 8 bases and J by 0 bases, with 8 bases between. There are 13 residues in the CDR3. In DNA form, the CDR3 reads TGCGCCAGCTCATTGAATAGCAATCAGCCCCAGCATTTT. This gives the protein CASSLNSNQPQHF.

The chain joins TRBV12-5 to TRBJ1-1, with 8 bases matching TRBD1. In germline, CDR1 is LGHNT, CDR2 FRNRAP. After removal of 6 bases from V and 3 bases from J, the junction contained 6 bases not matched to a gene. The CDR3 consists of 14 residues. The CDR3 here is CASGTTGDDTEAFF. The DNA of the CDR3 is TGTGCTAGTGGAACGACAGGGGATGACACTGAAGCTTTCTTT.

This clone was counted a single time. The chain carries TRBV18 and TRBJ1-6; TRBD1 aligns across 11 bases. CDR3 length: 20 amino acids. The germline V gene has CDR1 KGHSH and CDR2 LQKENI. V trimming: 5 bases; J trimming: 6 bases; junction bases outside the gene matches: 18. The CDR3 is CASSRGIYRDRGSRNSPLHF. For the CDR3, the DNA is TGTGCCAGCTCAAGAGGCATCTATCGGGACAGGGGGTCGCGTAATTCACCCCTCCACTTT. The full variable domain, with the rest looked up from reference TRBV18 and TRBJ1-6, is NAGVMQNPRHLVRRRGQEARLRCSPMKGHSHVYWYRQLPEEGLKFMVYLQKENIIDESGMPKERFSAEFPKEGPSILRIQQVVRGDSAAYFCASSRGIYRDRGSRNSPLHFGNGTRLTVT.

The chain couples TRBV6-2 or TRBV6-3 to TRBJ2-5; possibly TRBD1 or TRBD2 for D (5 bases each). There are 16 residues in the CDR3. V was trimmed by 6 bases and J by 5 bases, leaving 22 bases between them. The germline V gene encodes CDR1 MNHEY and CDR2 SVGEGT. DNA of the CDR3: TGTGCCAGCAGCCCCTTTTCCGGGGACCACATGGAGACCCAGTACTTC. This gives the protein CASSPFSGDHMETQYF.

This clone was seen a few times. The CDR3 DNA is TGTGCCAGTAGTATAGTCGGGGCTACTAACTATGGCTACACCTTC. Protein sequence: CASSIVGATNYGYTF. The chain employs TRBV19 and TRBJ1-2, with a possible D match to TRBD1 (5 bases). Germline V gives CDR1 LNHDA, CDR2 SQIVND (reference sequence). This CDR3 region has 15 residues. V lost 1 base, J lost 0 bases, and 9 bases lay in between.

The rearrangement uses TRBV18 and TRBJ2-2, with D possibly TRBD1 on 6 matching bases. The CDR3 totals 14 residues. Per the germline V gene, CDR1 is KGHSH and CDR2 is LQKENI. Trimming stripped 7 bases from V and 7 bases from J, with 16 bases between. The CDR3 nucleotides are TGTGCCAGCTGCAGGACAGCTTTATTCGGGGAGCTGTTTTTT. This gives the protein CASCRTALFGELFF.

The chain has TRBV5-6 and TRBJ1-2; 7 bases are a match to TRBD1. Germline V lookup: CDR1 SGHDT, CDR2 YYEEEE. The junction had 3 bases not matched to a gene; V was cut back by 0 bases and J by 4 bases. This CDR3 spans 14 amino acids. The CDR3 is CASSLVQGSYGYTF. CDR3 nucleotide sequence: TGTGCCAGCAGCTTGGTACAGGGGAGCTATGGCTACACCTTC.

This clone was counted a single time. This chain uses TRBV20-1 with TRBJ2-1, with D maybe TRBD2 (5 bases). Germline V gives CDR1 DFQATT, CDR2 SNEGSKA (reference sequence). The CDR3 covers 11 residues. Trimming left V 6 bases short and J 8 bases short, with 11 bases between. This chain's CDR3 is CSARGFYEQFF. CDR3 coding DNA: TGCAGTGCCCGGGGATTCTATGAGCAGTTCTTC.

The chain couples TRBV9 to TRBJ1-6; 8 bases line up with TRBD1. CDR3 length: 14 amino acids. Unmatched junction bases numbered 5, after V lost 3 bases and J lost 9 bases. Germline V lookup: CDR1 SGDLS, CDR2 YYNGEE. The CDR3 region is CASSAQGAGSPLHF. CDR3 bases: TGTGCCAGCAGCGCCCAGGGGGCAGGTTCACCCCTCCACTTT.

The rearrangement uses TRBV5-1 and TRBJ1-1; D ambiguous. Trimming shortened V by 4 bases and J by 1 base, and 20 bases separated the two germline ends. Germline loops: CDR1 SGHRS, CDR2 YFSETQ. The CDR3 extends over 17 amino acids. The CDR3, as DNA: TGCGCCAGCAGCCCCCTTCCCCCCCCCGAGGGGAACACTGAAGCTTTCTTT. Its protein is CASSPLPPPEGNTEAFF. Filled out from reference TRBV5-1 and TRBJ1-1, the complete variable domain reads KAGVTQTPRYLIKTRGQQVTLSCSPISGHRSVSWYQQTPGQGLQFLFEYFSETQRNKGNFPGRFSGRQFSNSRSEMNVSTLELGDSALYLCASSPLPPPEGNTEAFFGQGTRLTVV.

V and J are TRBV21-1 and TRBJ1-2; the tabulated D call, TRBD1, remains unverified against the DNA. TRBV21-1 is a documented pseudogene. The CDR3 runs to 18 residues. The CDR3 is CASSKEGGQGPALDGYTF. The CDR3 DNA reads TGTGCCAGCAGCAAAGAGGGCGGACAGGGGCCCGCATTGGATGGCTACACCTTC.

This chain joins TRBV3-1 (or the pseudogene TRBV3-2) and TRBJ1-2, with 9 bases identical to TRBD1. The CDR3 has 13 amino acids. V trimming: 4 bases; J trimming: 6 bases; junction bases outside the gene matches: 3. The germline gives CDR1 LGHDT, CDR2 YNNKEL (reference sequence). This CDR3 reads CASSLDRGNGYTF. The CDR3 DNA sequence: TGTGCCAGCAGCCTCGACAGGGGGAATGGCTACACCTTC.

This sequence joins TRBV2 and TRBJ2-3; 7 nucleotides match TRBD2. V gave up 2 bases and J gave up 1 base; unmatched junction bases: 9. The CDR3 loop spans 17 amino acids. Looked up from germline, CDR1 is SNHLY and CDR2 is FYNNEI. CDR3 protein: CASSEISSGVGTDTQYF. CDR3 coding DNA: TGTGCCAGCAGTGAAATCTCAAGCGGGGTTGGCACAGATACGCAGTATTTT.

This chain links TRBV10-2 with TRBJ2-7, with TRBD1 as a possible D gene (7 bases). V shed 7 bases and J shed 2 bases, with 21 bases lying between them. The CDR3 is made up of 16 amino acids. Germline V CDR1 and CDR2: WSHSY, SAAADI. CDR3 sequence: CASTQGEKGTPYEQYF. The DNA for the CDR3 is TGCGCCAGCACGCAGGGGGAGAAGGGGACTCCCTACGAGCAGTACTTC.